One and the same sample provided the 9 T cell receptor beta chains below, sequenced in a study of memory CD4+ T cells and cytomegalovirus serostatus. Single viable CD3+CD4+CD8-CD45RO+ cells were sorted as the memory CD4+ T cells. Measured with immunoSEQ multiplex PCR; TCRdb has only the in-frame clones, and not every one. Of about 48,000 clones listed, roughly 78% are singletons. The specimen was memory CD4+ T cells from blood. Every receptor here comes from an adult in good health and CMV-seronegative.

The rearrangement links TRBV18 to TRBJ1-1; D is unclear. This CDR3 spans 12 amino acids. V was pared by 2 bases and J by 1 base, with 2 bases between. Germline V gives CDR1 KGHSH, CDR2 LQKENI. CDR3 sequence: CASSPTNTEAFF. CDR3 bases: TGTGCCAGCTCACCAACGAACACTGAAGCTTTCTTT. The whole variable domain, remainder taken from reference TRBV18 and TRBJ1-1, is NAGVMQNPRHLVRRRGQEARLRCSPMKGHSHVYWYRQLPEEGLKFMVYLQKENIIDESGMPKERFSAEFPKEGPSILRIQQVVRGDSAAYFCASSPTNTEAFFGQGTRLTVV.

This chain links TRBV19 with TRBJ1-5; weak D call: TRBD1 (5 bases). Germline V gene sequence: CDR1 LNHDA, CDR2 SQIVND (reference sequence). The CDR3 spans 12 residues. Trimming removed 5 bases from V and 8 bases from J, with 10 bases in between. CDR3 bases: TGTGCCAGTAGTGTAAGGGGAGAGCCCCAGCATTTT. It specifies CASSVRGEPQHF.

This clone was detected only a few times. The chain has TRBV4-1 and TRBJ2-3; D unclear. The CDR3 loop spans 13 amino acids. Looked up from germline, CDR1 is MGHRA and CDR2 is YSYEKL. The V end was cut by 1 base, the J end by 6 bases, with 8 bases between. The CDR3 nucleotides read TGCGCCAGCAGCCAAGTCAAGCCGGATACGCAGTATTTT. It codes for CASSQVKPDTQYF.

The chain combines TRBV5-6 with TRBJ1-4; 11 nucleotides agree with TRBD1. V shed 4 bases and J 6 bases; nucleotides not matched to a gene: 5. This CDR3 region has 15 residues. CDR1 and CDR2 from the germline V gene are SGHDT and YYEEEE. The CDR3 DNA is TGTGCCAGCAGCATACCGGGACAGGGGGATGAAAAACTGTTTTTT. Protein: CASSIPGQGDEKLFF.

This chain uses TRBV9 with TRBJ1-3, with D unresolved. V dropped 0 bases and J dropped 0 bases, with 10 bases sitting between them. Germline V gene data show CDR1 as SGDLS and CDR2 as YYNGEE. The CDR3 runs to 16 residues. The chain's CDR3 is CASSVGLSSSGNTIYF. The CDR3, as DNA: TGTGCCAGCAGCGTAGGGTTATCTTCCTCTGGAAACACCATATATTTT.

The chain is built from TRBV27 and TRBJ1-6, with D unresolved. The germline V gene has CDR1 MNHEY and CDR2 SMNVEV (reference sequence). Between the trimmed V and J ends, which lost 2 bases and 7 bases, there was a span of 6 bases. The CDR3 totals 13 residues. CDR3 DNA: TGTGCCAGCAGTTTAAGGAACAATTCACCCCTCCACTTT. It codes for CASSLRNNSPLHF.

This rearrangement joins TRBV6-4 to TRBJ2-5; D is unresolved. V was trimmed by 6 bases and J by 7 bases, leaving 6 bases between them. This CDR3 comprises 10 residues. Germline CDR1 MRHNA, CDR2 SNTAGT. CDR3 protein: CASRRGTQYF. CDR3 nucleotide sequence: TGTGCCAGCAGACGAGGGACCCAGTACTTC.

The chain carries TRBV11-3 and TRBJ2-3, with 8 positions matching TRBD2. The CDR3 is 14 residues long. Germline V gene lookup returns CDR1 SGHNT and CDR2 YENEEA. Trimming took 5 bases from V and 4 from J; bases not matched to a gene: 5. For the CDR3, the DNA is TGTGCCAGCAGCCTACGGGAGGGCCCAGATACGCAGTATTTT. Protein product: CASSLREGPDTQYF. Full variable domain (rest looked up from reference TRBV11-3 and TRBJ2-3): EAGVVQSPRYKIIEKKQPVAFWCNPISGHNTLYWYLQNLGQGPELLIRYENEEAVDDSQLPKDRFSAERLKGVDSTLKIQPAELGDSAVYLCASSLREGPDTQYFGPGTRLTVL.

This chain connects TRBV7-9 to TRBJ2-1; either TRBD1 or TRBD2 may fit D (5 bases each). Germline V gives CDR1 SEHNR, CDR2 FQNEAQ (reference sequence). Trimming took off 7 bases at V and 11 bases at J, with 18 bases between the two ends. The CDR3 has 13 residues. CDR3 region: CASTPRGSSKQFF. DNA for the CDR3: TGTGCCAGCACCCCTCGGGGCTCTTCTAAGCAGTTCTTC. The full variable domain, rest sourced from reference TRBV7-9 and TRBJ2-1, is DTGVSQNPRHKITKRGQNVTFRCDPISEHNRLYWYRQTLGQGPEFLTYFQNEAQLEKSRLLSDRFSAERPKGSFSTLEIQRTEQGDSAMYLCASTPRGSSKQFFGPGTRLTVL.